This T cell receptor (beta chain) emerged from a study of vaccination effects on CD4 cells after COVID-19. Findings and caveats of the study: Limitations: small convalescent group and missing early post-infection timepoints. Pronounced clonal contraction occurred in clones induced by infection and by vaccine late after vaccination.

Between days 9 and 11 of culture, CD4+ T cells were separated out. Fresh IL-2-containing medium replaced half the medium on days 3 and 7. On this clone: Its antigen is currently unknown.

The repertoire was sequenced with immunoSEQ multiplex PCR; TCRdb's copy has only in-frame clones and lacks some. Found here are under 40,000 clones, about 65% of them singletons; the top ten hold around 3.8%. V shed 4 bases and J 5 bases; nucleotides not matched to a gene: 13. Germline loops: CDR1 SGHRS, CDR2 YFSETQ. The CDR3 extends over 16 amino acids. The chain employs TRBV5-1 and TRBJ2-3; 7 bases align to TRBD1. The sequencing here drew on CD4+ T cells from PBMCs cultured without peptide, taken before COVID-19 vaccination. The sequence was collected from a human donor who received a COVID-19 vaccine. The CDR3 DNA reads TGCGCCAGCAGCCAAAACGACAGGGCCGACGGAGATACGCAGTATTTT. Protein sequence: CASSQNDRADGDTQYF.